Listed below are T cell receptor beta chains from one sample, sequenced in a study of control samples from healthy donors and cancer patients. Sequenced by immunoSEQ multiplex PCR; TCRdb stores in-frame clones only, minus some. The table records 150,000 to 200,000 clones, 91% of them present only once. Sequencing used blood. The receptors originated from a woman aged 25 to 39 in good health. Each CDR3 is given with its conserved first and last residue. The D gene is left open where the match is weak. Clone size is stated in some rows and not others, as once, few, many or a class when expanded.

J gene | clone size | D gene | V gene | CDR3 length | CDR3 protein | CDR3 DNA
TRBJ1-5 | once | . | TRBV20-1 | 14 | CSASRQGSNQPQHF | TGCAGTGCTAGTCGGCAGGGGAGCAATCAGCCCCAGCATTTT
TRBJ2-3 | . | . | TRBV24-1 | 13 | CATSTASTDTQYF | TGTGCCACCAGTACAGCTAGCACAGATACGCAGTATTTT
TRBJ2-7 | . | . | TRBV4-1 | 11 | CASSQAAEQYF | TGCGCCAGCAGCCAAGCAGCGGAGCAGTACTTC
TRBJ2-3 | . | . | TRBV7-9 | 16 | CASTPWGGKSTDTQYF | TGTGCCAGCACCCCCTGGGGCGGGAAGAGCACAGATACGCAGTATTTT
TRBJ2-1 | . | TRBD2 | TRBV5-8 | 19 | CASSLPASGFLSSYNEQFF | TGTGCCAGCAGCTTGCCGGCTAGCGGGTTCCTGAGCTCCTACAATGAGCAGTTCTTC
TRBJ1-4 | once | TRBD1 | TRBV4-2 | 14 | CASSQDRGREKLFF | TGTGCCAGCAGCCAAGACAGGGGGCGTGAAAAACTGTTTTTT
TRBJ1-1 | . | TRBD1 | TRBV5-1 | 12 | CASSLGQGEAFF | TGCGCCAGCAGCTTGGGACAGGGGGAGGCTTTCTTT
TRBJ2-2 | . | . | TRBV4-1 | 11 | CASSQSGELFF | TGCGCCAGCAGCCAATCCGGGGAGCTGTTTTTT
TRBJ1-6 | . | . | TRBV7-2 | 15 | CASSLATGLNSPLHF | TGTGCCAGCAGCTTAGCTACAGGGTTAAATTCACCCCTCCACTTT
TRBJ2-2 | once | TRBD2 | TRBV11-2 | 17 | CASSLGTSGNGGGELFF | TGTGCCAGCAGCTTGGGGACTAGCGGGAATGGAGGCGGGGAGCTGTTTTTT
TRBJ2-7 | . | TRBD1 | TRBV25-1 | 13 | CASSGTGGGEQYF | TGTGCCAGCAGTGGGACAGGGGGCGGCGAGCAGTACTTC
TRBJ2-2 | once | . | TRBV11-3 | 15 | CASSLGGQNTGELFF | TGTGCCAGCAGCTTAGGCGGACAGAACACCGGGGAGCTGTTTTTT
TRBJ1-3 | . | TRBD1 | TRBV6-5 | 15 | CASRRGPNSGNTIYF | TGTGCCAGCAGGAGGGGGCCTAACTCTGGAAACACCATATATTTT
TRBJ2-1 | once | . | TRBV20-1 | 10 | CSALYNEQFF | TGCAGTGCGCTGTACAATGAGCAGTTCTTC
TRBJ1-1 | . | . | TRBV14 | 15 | CASSQEWTANTEAFF | TGTGCCAGCAGCCAAGAGTGGACAGCGAACACTGAAGCTTTCTTT
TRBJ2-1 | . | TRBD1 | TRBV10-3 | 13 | CAISGTGGNEQFF | TGTGCCATCAGTGGGACAGGGGGCAATGAGCAGTTCTTC
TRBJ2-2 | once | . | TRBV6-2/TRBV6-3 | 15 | CASSYATVHTGELFF | TGTGCCAGCAGTTACGCCACAGTACACACCGGGGAGCTGTTTTTT
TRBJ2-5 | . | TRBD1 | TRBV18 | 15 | CASSRGTGVQETQYF | TGTGCCAGCTCACGGGGCACAGGGGTACAAGAGACCCAGTACTTC
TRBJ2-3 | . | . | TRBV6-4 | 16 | CASSEFGLARTDTQYF | TGTGCCAGCAGTGAGTTCGGGCTAGCCCGCACAGATACGCAGTATTTT
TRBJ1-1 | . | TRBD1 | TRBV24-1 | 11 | CATDRGNEAFF | TGTGCCACCGACAGGGGCAATGAAGCTTTCTTT
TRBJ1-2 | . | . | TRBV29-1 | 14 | CSVGNEQGPFGYTF | TGCAGCGTTGGGAACGAGCAGGGTCCCTTTGGCTACACCTTC
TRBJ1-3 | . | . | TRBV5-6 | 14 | CASSFWLAGNTIYF | TGTGCCAGCAGCTTTTGGCTTGCTGGAAACACCATATATTTT
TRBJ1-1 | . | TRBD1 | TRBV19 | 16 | CASSLRTGGVETEAFF | TGTGCCAGTAGTCTCCGGACAGGGGGCGTCGAAACTGAAGCTTTCTTT
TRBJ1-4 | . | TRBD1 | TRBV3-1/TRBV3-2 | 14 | CASSLGQGNEKLFF | TGTGCCAGCAGCCTGGGACAGGGTAATGAAAAACTGTTTTTT
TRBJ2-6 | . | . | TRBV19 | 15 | CASSIRNSGANVLTF | TGTGCCAGTAGTATCCGGAACTCTGGGGCCAACGTCCTGACTTTC
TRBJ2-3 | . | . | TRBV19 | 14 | CASSIDPGTDTQYF | TGTGCCAGTAGTATAGATCCTGGCACAGATACGCAGTATTTT
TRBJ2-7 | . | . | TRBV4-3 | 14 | CASSQRTDAYEQYF | TGCGCCAGCAGCCAAAGGACTGATGCCTACGAGCAGTACTTC
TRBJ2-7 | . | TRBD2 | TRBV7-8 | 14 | CASSLELATYEQYF | TGTGCCAGCAGCTTAGAACTAGCGACCTACGAGCAGTACTTC
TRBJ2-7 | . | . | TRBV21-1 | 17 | CASSKGLAGGRSYEQYF | TGTGCCAGCAGCAAAGGACTAGCGGGAGGTCGCTCCTACGAGCAGTACTTC
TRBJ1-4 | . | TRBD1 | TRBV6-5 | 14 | CASSYGTGDEKLFF | TGTGCCAGCAGTTACGGGACAGGGGATGAAAAACTGTTTTTT
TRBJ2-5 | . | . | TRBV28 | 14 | CASSFGPAQETQYF | TGTGCCAGCAGTTTTGGACCTGCCCAAGAGACTCAGTACTTC
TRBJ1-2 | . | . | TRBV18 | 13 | CASSPPRDYGYTF | TGTGCCAGCTCACCACCACGGGACTATGGCTACACCTTC
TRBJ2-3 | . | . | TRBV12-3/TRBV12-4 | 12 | CASRSSTDTQYF | TGTGCCAGCAGATCTAGCACAGATACGCAGTATTTT
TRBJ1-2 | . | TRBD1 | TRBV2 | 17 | CASSRGGQGGINYGYTF | TGTGCCAGCAGTAGGGGTGGACAGGGAGGTATTAACTATGGCTACACCTTC
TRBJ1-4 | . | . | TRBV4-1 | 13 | CASSQGWGEKLFF | TGCGCCAGCAGCCAGGGGTGGGGTGAAAAACTGTTTTTT
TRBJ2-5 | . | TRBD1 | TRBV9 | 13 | CASSGQGLETQYF | TGTGCCAGCAGCGGACAGGGTTTAGAGACCCAGTACTTC
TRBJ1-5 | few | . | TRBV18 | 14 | CASSPGWGNQPQHF | TGTGCCAGCTCACCAGGGTGGGGCAATCAGCCCCAGCATTTT
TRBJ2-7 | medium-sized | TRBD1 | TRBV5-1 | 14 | CASSSGQGVNEQYF | TGCGCCAGCAGCTCGGGACAGGGCGTAAACGAGCAGTACTTC
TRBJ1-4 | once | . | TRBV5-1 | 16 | CASSLGTRGANEKLFF | TGCGCCAGCAGCTTGGGGACAAGAGGGGCTAATGAAAAACTGTTTTTT